One and the same sample provided the 24 T cell receptor beta chains below, sequenced in a study of blood T cell repertoires in COVID-19. TCRdb's table, derived via immunoSEQ multiplex PCR, lists solely in-frame clones and lacks some. The data hold about 170,000 clones, with more than 75% observed a single time. Sequencing was done on a sample of peripheral blood. The receptors derive from an elderly woman with COVID-19, enrolled during active disease.

The genes are TRBV11-1 and TRBJ1-1; D not certain. The CDR3 extends over 14 amino acids. Germline lookup yields CDR1 SGHAT and CDR2 FQDESV (reference sequence). The V and J ends lost 5 bases and 1 base respectively, with 11 bases between them. The chain's CDR3 is CASSPQSSNTEAFF. CDR3 in DNA: TGTGCCAGCAGCCCCCAGTCATCGAACACTGAAGCTTTCTTT.

The chain uses TRBV18 and TRBJ2-7; 9 bases are a match to TRBD1. This CDR3 spans 16 amino acids. Per the germline V gene, CDR1 is KGHSH and CDR2 is LQKENI. The V segment lost 6 bases and the J segment 3 bases; nucleotides outside the gene matches: 12. The chain's CDR3 is CASSPKPTGGGYEQYF. The CDR3 DNA reads as TGTGCCAGCTCCCCTAAACCGACAGGGGGAGGCTACGAGCAGTACTTC.

The chain carries TRBV4-1 and TRBJ1-3; D gene uncertain. The CDR3 sequence is 15 residues long. V lost 0 bases and J lost 0, with 6 bases in between. In germline, CDR1 is MGHRA, CDR2 YSYEKL. CDR3: CASSQEQSSGNTIYF. The CDR3 bases are TGCGCCAGCAGCCAAGAACAGAGCTCTGGAAACACCATATATTTT.

V gene TRBV7-2 combines with J gene TRBJ1-2; D uncertain. V lost 5 bases and J 1 base, leaving 17 bases between the germline ends. Per germline, CDR1 SGHTA and CDR2 FQGNSA. The CDR3 contains 16 residues. The CDR3 loop is CASSLYYDGNNYGYTF. Here the CDR3 DNA reads TGTGCCAGCAGCCTCTACTACGACGGGAATAACTATGGCTACACCTTC.

The V gene is TRBV7-9, the J gene TRBJ1-2, with 7 bases fitting TRBD1. V was clipped by 1 base and J by 8 bases; unmatched bases: 10. The CDR3 extends over 15 amino acids. Germline V gene lookup returns CDR1 SEHNR and CDR2 FQNEAQ (reference sequence). The CDR3 loop is CASSLEQGPLQGYTF. As DNA, the CDR3 is TGTGCCAGCAGCTTAGAACAGGGGCCACTGCAAGGCTACACCTTC.

The V gene is TRBV19, the J gene TRBJ2-1; no definite D call. Germline lookup yields CDR1 LNHDA and CDR2 SQIVND (reference sequence). With 3 bases removed from V and 0 bases from J, the gap between germline ends came to 18 bases. CDR3 length: 18 amino acids. The chain's CDR3 is CASSINPRQRSSYNEQFF. In nucleotides, the CDR3 is TGTGCCAGTAGTATTAACCCCCGGCAGCGTAGCTCCTACAATGAGCAGTTCTTC.

The gene calls are TRBV19 and TRBJ2-3, with no clear D. CDR1 and CDR2 (germline): LNHDA, SQIVND (reference sequence). The CDR3 is 14 residues long. The ends were cut back, 3 bases at V and 2 bases at J, with 9 bases in the middle. The CDR3 region has the DNA TGTGCCAGTAGTATTTTCAAAATCACAGATACGCAGTATTTT. Translating gives CASSIFKITDTQYF.

The chain carries TRBV6-6 and TRBJ2-1, with D possibly being TRBD2 (6 bases). CDR1 and CDR2 from the germline V gene are MNHNY and SVGAGI (reference sequence). CDR3 length equals 14 residues. V was trimmed by 6 bases and J by 9 bases, leaving 18 bases between them. The CDR3 DNA sequence: TGTGCCAGCAGCTCTGGGCCAGAGGGAGGTGAGCAGTTCTTC. This gives the protein CASSSGPEGGEQFF.

CDR3 DNA sequence: TGCGCCAGCACCAAAACCGGGGAGCTGTTTTTT. This codes for CASTKTGELFF. This rearrangement joins TRBV5-1 to TRBJ2-2; no clear D. The CDR3 contains 11 residues. The V end was cut by 6 bases, the J end by 5 bases, with 5 bases between. The V gene's germline CDR1 is SGHRS and CDR2 YFSETQ.

V gene TRBV5-4 combines with J gene TRBJ1-6; TRBD1 matches 7 bases. The germline CDR1 and CDR2 sequences are SGHNT and YYREEE (reference sequence). Trimming cost V 4 bases and J 9 bases; bases outside gene matches: 13. The CDR3 extends over 16 amino acids. The CDR3 DNA is TGTGCCAGCAGCCGTAGCGGCGGGACAGCAATTTCACCCCTCCACTTT. Its protein product is CASSRSGGTAISPLHF.

The J gene is TRBJ2-7, the V gene TRBV6-2 or TRBV6-3; unclear D gene. V was cut by 2 bases and J by 7 bases, with 9 bases left in between. Germline CDR1 and CDR2: MNHEY and SVGEGT. The CDR3 loop spans 12 amino acids. The CDR3 is CASSYRSGEQYF. The CDR3 DNA reads as TGTGCCAGCAGTTACAGGTCCGGGGAGCAGTACTTC.

The chain joins TRBV5-4 to TRBJ2-6; 11 nucleotides line up with TRBD1. The length of the CDR3 is 17 residues. Germline loops: CDR1 SGHNT, CDR2 YYREEE (reference sequence). Losses at the gene ends were 4 bases for V and 4 bases for J; bases not matched to a gene: 7. The CDR3 is CASSPGQGADGANVLTF. Written as DNA, the CDR3 is TGTGCCAGCAGCCCTGGACAGGGGGCGGACGGGGCCAACGTCCTGACTTTC.

In regard to this clone: Other DNA sequences in the sample encode the same CDR3. The chain recombines TRBV11-2 with TRBJ1-6, with unresolved D. This CDR3 has 15 amino acids. Between the trimmed V and J ends, which lost 3 bases and 0 bases, there was a span of 6 bases. Germline assignment: CDR1 SGHAT and CDR2 FQNNGV. The CDR3 reads CASSFESSYNSPLHF. The CDR3 bases are TGTGCCAGCAGCTTCGAGAGCTCCTATAATTCACCCCTCCACTTT.

The chain carries TRBV11-2 and TRBJ2-6; D gene ambiguous. This CDR3 is built from 14 residues. Trimming took 3 bases from V and 2 from J, leaving 5 bases between them. Per germline, CDR1 SGHAT and CDR2 FQNNGV. In DNA form, the CDR3 reads TGTGCCAGCAGCTTCCGGGCTGGGGCCAACGTCCTGACTTTC. Its protein is CASSFRAGANVLTF.

V gene TRBV2 combines with J gene TRBJ1-5; weak D call: TRBD1 (5 bases). CDR3 size: 14 residues. Germline loops: CDR1 SNHLY, CDR2 FYNNEI. Deletions cut 5 bases from V and 6 bases from J, with 14 bases between. The CDR3 nucleotides are TGTGCCAGCAGTCCGCCAGGGACTGGTCAGCCCCAGCATTTT. Its protein is CASSPPGTGQPQHF.

This clone has a single count. The chain links TRBV5-1 to TRBJ2-5, with TRBD1 matching over 7 bases. Germline CDR1 is SGHRS and CDR2 is YFSETQ. The V segment lost 0 bases and the J segment 3 bases; nucleotides outside the gene matches: 5. The CDR3 spans 15 residues. The CDR3 is CASSLAGQPEETQYF. CDR3 nucleotide sequence: TGCGCCAGCAGCTTGGCGGGACAGCCCGAAGAGACCCAGTACTTC.

This sequence joins TRBV7-7 and TRBJ2-3; D gene unclear. This CDR3 comprises 15 residues. Germline CDR1 is SSHAT and CDR2 is FNYEAQ (reference sequence). The V gene lost 1 base and the J gene lost 3 bases, with 11 bases spanning the gap. CDR3 DNA sequence: TGTGCCAGCAGCTTAGGGTCGCTTGCGACAGATACGCAGTATTTT. As protein: CASSLGSLATDTQYF.

A few counts support this clone. J is TRBJ2-1 and V is TRBV15; weak D call: TRBD2 (6 bases). The CDR3 consists of 17 residues. Trimming removed 5 bases at V and 7 bases at J, with 24 bases between. From germline, CDR1 is LNHNV and CDR2 YYDKDF (reference sequence). The CDR3: CATSGGSYGSISNEQFF. The CDR3, as DNA: TGTGCCACCAGCGGAGGGTCGTACGGGAGCATTAGTAATGAGCAGTTCTTC.

This clone appeared a single time. In DNA form, the CDR3 reads TGCAGTCCGACAGGGGGCACTGAAGCTTTCTTT. Translation: CSPTGGTEAFF. The chain carries TRBV20-1 and TRBJ1-1; 9 bases line up with TRBD1. The CDR3 contains 11 residues. Germline V gene sequence: CDR1 DFQATT, CDR2 SNEGSKA (reference sequence). Unmatched junction bases numbered 2, after V lost 8 bases and J lost 4 bases.

V and J are TRBV12-3 or TRBV12-4 and TRBJ1-5; maybe TRBD1 (5 bases). This CDR3 is 13 amino acids long. V dropped 3 bases and J dropped 11 bases, with 14 bases sitting between them. The CDR3 here is CASSLGHFQAQHF. The CDR3 DNA sequence: TGTGCCAGCAGTTTGGGGCATTTCCAGGCCCAGCATTTT.

The gene calls are TRBV3-1 (or the pseudogene TRBV3-2) and TRBJ1-4; D is perhaps TRBD1 (5 bases). Trimming removed 5 bases from V and 8 bases from J, with 18 bases in between. The CDR3 is made up of 15 amino acids. Germline CDR1 reads LGHDT; CDR2 reads YNNKEL (reference sequence). The chain's CDR3 is CASSSQTSPGEKLFF. In DNA form, the CDR3 reads TGTGCCAGCAGCTCCCAGACAAGTCCAGGGGAAAAACTGTTTTTT.

As DNA, the CDR3 is TGCGCCAGCAGCTTTTCTTCGGCGGGAGGCGGGGATGAGCAGTTCTTC. Its translation: CASSFSSAGGGDEQFF. The rearrangement joins TRBV5-1 to TRBJ2-1; 8 bases agree with TRBD2. J gave up 8 bases and V 2 bases, and 12 bases lay outside the gene matches. The CDR3 is made up of 16 amino acids. Germline V lookup: CDR1 SGHRS, CDR2 YFSETQ. The variable domain in full, completed from reference TRBV5-1 and TRBJ2-1, reads KAGVTQTPRYLIKTRGQQVTLSCSPISGHRSVSWYQQTPGQGLQFLFEYFSETQRNKGNFPGRFSGRQFSNSRSEMNVSTLELGDSALYLCASSFSSAGGGDEQFFGPGTRLTVL.

The chain is built from TRBV18 and TRBJ2-5; possible D gene TRBD1, 5 bases. Germline V gives CDR1 KGHSH, CDR2 LQKENI. V lost 2 bases, J lost 4 bases, and 11 bases lay in between. This CDR3 comprises 14 residues. CDR3 protein: CASSPSQGPETQYF. In DNA form, the CDR3 reads TGTGCCAGCTCACCATCGCAGGGTCCAGAGACCCAGTACTTC.

The CDR3 bases are TGTGCCAGCAGTTCGACCGGGACAGTCCCTATGGGGAAGAAAAAACTGTTTTTT. Translation gives CASSSTGTVPMGKKKLFF. The J gene is TRBJ1-4, the V gene TRBV27; 7 bases align to TRBD1. J lost 9 bases, V lost 4 bases, and 20 bases had no gene match. CDR1 MNHEY and CDR2 SMNVEV come from the germline V gene (reference sequence). CDR3 length: 18 residues.